This T cell receptor beta chain is drawn from a study of T cells in Graves' hyperthyroidism and ophthalmopathy. This clonotype was counted at least ten times. The antigen is not known. The investigators amplified TCR beta CDR3 regions from RNA transcripts. Primed by the HTBI set, a first-round RT-PCR was run on the TCR CDR3. Each CDR3 protein is one row after TCRdb ran MiXCR on the multiplex PCR reads. The sample consists of some 510,000 distinct CDR3 sequences, less than 25% of them appearing once. Study outcomes and limitations: Ophthalmopathy stood apart from stable hyperthyroidism in a 13 V-J model.

Source material: blood. The source of this sequence is a man between 18 and 35 years old with Graves' hyperthyroidism.

The CDR3 DNA follows: TGTGCCAGTAGTGTCCGGGACGGTCTTTGGAACGAGCAGTACTTC. Translating gives CASSVRDGLWNEQYF. V gene TRBV19 combines with J gene TRBJ2-7; D may be TRBD1 or TRBD2 (5 bases each). Germline loops: CDR1 LNHDA, CDR2 SQIVND (reference sequence). This CDR3 has 15 residues. V gave up 5 bases and J gave up 5 bases, with 19 bases separating them.